This T cell receptor (beta chain) is drawn from a study of blood T cell repertoires in COVID-19. Original analysis: Amplification of reference gene primers was used by the study to estimate nucleated cell counts. TCRdb keeps only in-frame clones here, not all; method: immunoSEQ multiplex PCR. V and J calls and clone size follow that table, whereas D and trimming were derived from the DNA. The repertoire holds approximately 150,000 clones, with roughly 84% as singletons. The specimen sequenced was peripheral blood. This receptor was obtained from a man aged 30-40 years with COVID-19, enrolled during active disease.

For the CDR3, the DNA is TGTGCCAGCAGCCCCGGGACTAGCGGATACGAGCAGTACTTC. Protein sequence: CASSPGTSGYEQYF. The chain joins TRBV28 to TRBJ2-7; 11 nucleotides line up with TRBD2. Germline CDR1 and CDR2: MDHEN and SYDVKM. V was pared by 6 bases and J by 4 bases, with 5 bases of the junction left unmatched. The CDR3 covers 14 residues.